Sequencing of this T cell receptor beta chain was carried out in a study of blood T cell repertoires in COVID-19. This table comes from immunoSEQ multiplex PCR, and its TCRdb copy is limited to in-frame clones, with some not included. Counted here are nearly 250,000 clones, roughly 88% occurring once; the ten biggest clones make up roughly 6.2%. The CDR3 is 16 residues long. With 0 bases clipped from V and 4 bases from J, the junction kept 7 bases outside the gene matches. Germline values: CDR1 SGHRS, CDR2 YFSETQ. Sequencing was done on a sample of peripheral blood. The chain links TRBV5-1 to TRBJ2-3; 8 nucleotides agree with TRBD2. This TCR was sampled from a woman aged 80 or over with COVID-19, enrolled during active disease. The CDR3 region has the DNA TGCGCCAGCAGCTTGGCCGCGGGGGGATGGGCAGATACGCAGTATTTT. Translated, it gives CASSLAAGGWADTQYF.